This entry lists 19 T cell receptor beta chains sequenced from one sample in a study of T cell responses to AZD1222 COVID-19 vaccine. Sequencing was performed with immunoSEQ multiplex PCR; in TCRdb, only in-frame clones are kept and a portion is missing. The sample lists some 140,000 clones; roughly 84% were seen once. Sequenced here: peripheral blood, sampled on day 0 of AZD1222 vaccination. The receptor set was obtained from an adult in good health.

About this clone itself: This CDR3 is also generated by other DNA sequences in the sample. The chain carries TRBV29-1 and TRBJ1-2, with TRBD1 identical over 7 bases. Germline CDR1 reads SQVTM; CDR2 reads ANQGSEA. V was pared by 1 base and J by 2 bases, with 4 bases of the junction left unmatched. The CDR3 is made up of 14 amino acids. This CDR3 is CSVEGQGLNYGYTF. The CDR3 DNA reads as TGCAGCGTTGAAGGACAGGGCCTGAACTATGGCTACACCTTC.

V is TRBV20-1 and J is TRBJ2-3; TRBD1 or TRBD2 may be the D gene (6 bases each). Trimming took off 3 bases at V and 1 base at J, with 11 bases between the two ends. Germline V CDR1 and CDR2: DFQATT, SNEGSKA (reference sequence). This CDR3 has 14 amino acids. The CDR3 DNA follows: TGCAGTGCTAGTGGGGGGCTTGGCACAGATACGCAGTATTTT. Translated, it gives CSASGGLGTDTQYF.

The V gene is TRBV4-1, the J gene TRBJ1-4, with a weak D call TRBD1 (5 bases). V was cut by 1 base and J by 7 bases, with 16 bases left in between. The CDR3 spans 16 residues. From germline, CDR1 is MGHRA and CDR2 YSYEKL. The CDR3 sequence is CASSQVRGGGVEKLFF. CDR3 sequence (DNA): TGCGCCAGCAGCCAAGTACGGGGCGGGGGGGTTGAAAAACTGTTTTTT.

This clone has a single count. The chain carries TRBV3-1 (or the pseudogene TRBV3-2) and TRBJ1-5; D is ambiguous. V lost 4 bases to trimming and J lost 4 bases, with 11 bases between them. There are 14 residues in the CDR3. Germline V gives CDR1 LGHDT, CDR2 YNNKEL (reference sequence). CDR3 region: CASSRDGGNQPQHF. The CDR3 region has the DNA TGTGCCAGCAGCCGGGATGGTGGAAATCAGCCCCAGCATTTT.

As to this clone: One junction end disagrees with the germline gene, perhaps due to a read error. V is TRBV16 and J is TRBJ1-2; TRBD1 agrees at 9 bases. Germline assignment: CDR1 KGHSY and CDR2 FQNENV. The CDR3 extends over 14 amino acids. The CDR3 reads CASSQFEGQGTFHF. The CDR3 DNA reads as TGTGCCAGCAGCCAATTCGAGGGACAGGGCACGTTTCACTTC. Variable domain in full (rest from reference TRBV16 and TRBJ1-2): GEEVAQTPKHLVRGEGQKAKLYCAPIKGHSYVFWYQQVLKNEFKFLISFQNENVFDETGMPKERFSAKCLPNSPCSLEIQATKLEDSAVYFCASSQFEGQGTFHFGSGTRLTVV.

V is TRBV6-5 and J is TRBJ1-5, with 11 bases fitting TRBD1. Looked up from germline, CDR1 is MNHEY and CDR2 is SVGAGI. Unmatched junction bases numbered 6, after V lost 6 bases and J lost 5 bases. This CDR3 comprises 15 residues. CDR3 nucleotide sequence: TGTGCCAGCAGATGGACAGGGGGCGCGGATCAGCCCCAGCATTTT. Its translation is CASRWTGGADQPQHF.

This clone came up once. The CDR3 loop is CASSIRQANYGYTF. The CDR3 DNA is TGTGCCAGCAGCATAAGACAGGCGAACTATGGCTACACCTTC. The V and J genes are TRBV5-4 and TRBJ1-2, with a weak D call TRBD1 (6 bases). Germline V gives CDR1 SGHNT, CDR2 YYREEE (reference sequence). The CDR3 sequence is 14 residues long. V lost 4 bases and J 2 bases, leaving 12 bases between the germline ends.

This rearrangement joins TRBV5-1 to TRBJ1-1, with D tentatively TRBD1 (5 bases). CDR3 length equals 14 residues. Trimming pared 0 bases from V and 3 bases from J, leaving 9 bases between. Germline V CDR1 and CDR2: SGHRS, YFSETQ. The CDR3 region is CASSLAMGDTEAFF. The CDR3 DNA follows: TGCGCCAGCAGCTTGGCCATGGGGGACACTGAAGCTTTCTTT.

The V call is TRBV27, the J call TRBJ1-6, with D perhaps matching TRBD1 (5 bases). V dropped 4 bases and J dropped 3 bases, with 16 bases sitting between them. The CDR3 contains 17 residues. The V gene's germline CDR1 is MNHEY and CDR2 SMNVEV (reference sequence). The CDR3 nucleotides are TGTGCCAGCAGTTCATTGCGGGGGTCGGGCTATAATTCACCCCTCCACTTT. This gives the protein CASSSLRGSGYNSPLHF.

This rearrangement joins TRBV14 to TRBJ2-7, with D tentatively TRBD1 (6 bases). The CDR3 spans 15 residues. The germline CDR1 and CDR2 sequences are SGHDN and FVKESK. V lost 4 bases and J 2 bases, leaving 15 bases between the germline ends. CDR3 bases: TGTGCCAGCAGCCCACGCCGGGACAACCCCTACGAGCAGTACTTC. Its translation: CASSPRRDNPYEQYF.

As for this clone: The same CDR3 also results from other DNA sequences found in this sample. The chain joins TRBV7-8 to TRBJ2-7; 7 bases agree with TRBD1. Trimming took 1 base from V and 2 from J; bases not matched to a gene: 5. This CDR3 has 15 amino acids. Per the germline V gene, CDR1 is SGHVS and CDR2 is FQNEAQ. In DNA, the CDR3 is TGTGCCAGCAGCTTAGGGGCAGGGGGTACCTACGAGCAGTACTTC. Protein product: CASSLGAGGTYEQYF.

V is TRBV10-3 and J is TRBJ1-1, with TRBD1 as a possible D gene (5 bases). The V and J ends lost 2 bases and 11 bases respectively, with 15 bases between them. Germline values: CDR1 ENHRY, CDR2 SYGVKD. The CDR3 consists of 13 residues. The CDR3 DNA reads TGTGCCATCAGTGAGCAGGGCGTTGTACGGGCTTTCTTT. This encodes CAISEQGVVRAFF.

The V call is TRBV7-9, the J call TRBJ2-3; D not resolved. This CDR3 is 17 amino acids long. With 5 bases removed from V and 1 base from J, the gap between germline ends came to 19 bases. Germline lookup yields CDR1 SEHNR and CDR2 FQNEAQ (reference sequence). The DNA of the CDR3 is TGTGCCAGCAGCCTCTCCCCGGGCCTGACTGGCACAGATACGCAGTATTTT. Translating gives CASSLSPGLTGTDTQYF.

The rearrangement uses TRBV27 and TRBJ1-4; D might be TRBD1 (6 bases). Trimming took 6 bases from V and 6 from J, leaving 14 bases between them. The CDR3 totals 14 residues. CDR1 is MNHEY and CDR2 is SMNVEV in the germline V gene (reference sequence). CDR3 region: CASRLGQGYEKLFF. DNA for the CDR3: TGTGCCAGCAGATTGGGGCAGGGGTATGAAAAACTGTTTTTT.

This clone has just a few counts. The chain is built from TRBV6-5 and TRBJ1-2, with TRBD1 identical over 9 bases. The germline V gene has CDR1 MNHEY and CDR2 SVGAGI. The V and J ends lost 7 bases and 8 bases, in that order; junction bases with no gene match: 11. There are 14 residues in the CDR3. Here the CDR3 reads CASTQPGQGFGYTF. CDR3 sequence (DNA): TGTGCCAGCACCCAACCGGGACAGGGCTTCGGCTACACCTTC.

The chain joins TRBV6-5 to TRBJ1-1, with D unresolved. With 6 bases removed from V and 1 base from J, the gap between germline ends came to 6 bases. This CDR3 has 12 amino acids. CDR1 and CDR2 from the germline V gene are MNHEY and SVGAGI. The chain's CDR3 is CASSKRNTEAFF. CDR3 sequence (DNA): TGTGCCAGCAGCAAGAGGAACACTGAAGCTTTCTTT.

The rearrangement joins TRBV3-1 (or the pseudogene TRBV3-2) to TRBJ2-1; D gene ambiguous. Trimming shortened V by 1 base and J by 10 bases, and 11 bases separated the two germline ends. The CDR3 is 13 residues long. Germline lookup yields CDR1 LGHDT and CDR2 YNNKEL (reference sequence). The CDR3, as DNA: TGTGCCAGCAGCCAAGTGTTAGCCGGCGAGCAGTTCTTC. This sequence encodes CASSQVLAGEQFF.

The rearrangement joins TRBV18 to TRBJ1-2; D is ambiguous. The CDR3 runs to 13 residues. With 3 bases removed from V and 4 bases from J, the gap between germline ends came to 9 bases. Per germline, CDR1 KGHSH and CDR2 LQKENI. CDR3 region: CASSPRALYGYTF. CDR3 nucleotide sequence: TGTGCCAGCTCACCGCGGGCCCTCTATGGCTACACCTTC.

The chain couples TRBV19 to TRBJ1-1; D is undetermined. Germline CDR1 and CDR2: LNHDA and SQIVND (reference sequence). V dropped 1 base and J dropped 0 bases, with 6 bases sitting between them. CDR3 length: 14 amino acids. CDR3 loop: CASSIGAVNTEAFF. DNA of the CDR3: TGTGCCAGTAGTATAGGGGCTGTGAACACTGAAGCTTTCTTT.